A single T cell receptor (beta chain) is shown here with its context. This entry comes from a study of cytomegalovirus exposure and HLA in healthy donors. PCR primers comprised 60 Vbeta and 13 Jbeta primers. The assay was immunoSEQ multiplex PCR, and TCRdb's table has in-frame clones only and misses some. The sample contains around 130,000 clones, around three quarters of which appear only once. Specimen: PBMCs. This clonotype was sampled from a woman aged 60-75 years in good health and CMV-seropositive.

Here the CDR3 DNA reads TGCGCCAGCAGCTTGGGGGGCGCTCGCGAGAACACCATATATTTT. Translation gives CASSLGGARENTIYF. The rearrangement uses TRBV5-1 and TRBJ1-3; possible D gene TRBD1, 5 bases. This CDR3 has 15 amino acids. Germline V lookup: CDR1 SGHRS, CDR2 YFSETQ. The V gene lost 0 bases and the J gene lost 7 bases, with 14 bases spanning the gap. Complete variable domain (other parts from reference TRBV5-1 and TRBJ1-3): KAGVTQTPRYLIKTRGQQVTLSCSPISGHRSVSWYQQTPGQGLQFLFEYFSETQRNKGNFPGRFSGRQFSNSRSEMNVSTLELGDSALYLCASSLGGARENTIYFGEGSWLTVV.